The clone carrying this T cell receptor (beta chain) has just one count. Its antigen is unknown. The entry originates in a study of vaccination effects on CD4 cells after COVID-19. Sequencing followed a ViraFEST assay step that expanded antigen-specific CD4+ T cells with viral peptide pools. Culture proceeded for 10 days, and CD4+ T cells were then isolated. None of these healthy vaccinees had been infected with SARS-CoV-2 before vaccination. Both day 3 and day 7 saw half the medium replaced with IL-2 medium. CDR1 is ENHRY, CDR2 SYGVKD, per germline. Between the trimmed V and J ends, which lost 7 bases and 2 bases, there was a span of 11 bases. CDR3 length: 14 residues. Only in-frame clones appear in the TCRdb table, and some are missing; sequencing was by immunoSEQ multiplex PCR. Among 25,000 to 35,000 clones listed, roughly 63% were seen once.

V is TRBV10-3 and J is TRBJ2-2; the D call may be TRBD1 or TRBD2 (6 bases each). The source was CD4+ T cells from PBMCs cultured with HCoV-229E spike peptides, collected before COVID-19 vaccination. The receptor was isolated from a human donor who received a COVID-19 vaccine. The CDR3, as DNA: TGTGCCATCACGAGGGGGGAAAACACCGGGGAGCTGTTTTTT. Amino acid sequence: CAITRGENTGELFF.